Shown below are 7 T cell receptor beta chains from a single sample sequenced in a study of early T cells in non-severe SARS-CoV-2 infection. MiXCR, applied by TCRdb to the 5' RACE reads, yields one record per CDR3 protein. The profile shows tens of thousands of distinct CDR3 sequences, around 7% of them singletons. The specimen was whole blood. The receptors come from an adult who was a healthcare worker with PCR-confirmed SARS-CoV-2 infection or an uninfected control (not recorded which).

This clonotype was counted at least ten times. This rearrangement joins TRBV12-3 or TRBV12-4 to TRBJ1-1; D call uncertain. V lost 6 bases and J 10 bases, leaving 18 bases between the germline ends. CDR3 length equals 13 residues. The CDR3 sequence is CASRPGGRDGAFF. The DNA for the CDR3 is TGTGCCAGCAGGCCGGGAGGCCGGGATGGAGCTTTCTTT.

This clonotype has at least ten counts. CDR3 sequence reads: CASSLRGRVVEKLFF. Written as DNA, the CDR3 is TGTGCCAGCAGCTTGAGGGGCAGGGTTGTTGAAAAACTGTTTTTT. This sequence joins TRBV11-2 and TRBJ1-4; tentatively, D is TRBD1 (5 bases). Trimming cost V 3 bases and J 7 bases, with 15 bases left between them. Germline loops: CDR1 SGHAT, CDR2 FQNNGV. The CDR3 is made up of 15 amino acids.

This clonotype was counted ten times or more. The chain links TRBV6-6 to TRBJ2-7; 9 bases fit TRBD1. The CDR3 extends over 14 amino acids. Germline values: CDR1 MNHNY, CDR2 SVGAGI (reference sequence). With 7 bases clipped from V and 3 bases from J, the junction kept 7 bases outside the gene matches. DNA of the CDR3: TGTGCCAGCACCACCCGACAGGGGGACTACGAGCAGTACTTC. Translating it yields CASTTRQGDYEQYF.

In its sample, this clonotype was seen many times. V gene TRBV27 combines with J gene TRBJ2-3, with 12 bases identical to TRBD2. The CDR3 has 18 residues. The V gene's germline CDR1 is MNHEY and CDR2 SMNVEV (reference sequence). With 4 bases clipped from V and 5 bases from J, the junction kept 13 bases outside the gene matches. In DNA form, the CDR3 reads TGTGCCAGCAGTTCGAGGCGGACTAGCGGGACGGGTGGAGATACGCAGTATTTT. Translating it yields CASSSRRTSGTGGDTQYF.

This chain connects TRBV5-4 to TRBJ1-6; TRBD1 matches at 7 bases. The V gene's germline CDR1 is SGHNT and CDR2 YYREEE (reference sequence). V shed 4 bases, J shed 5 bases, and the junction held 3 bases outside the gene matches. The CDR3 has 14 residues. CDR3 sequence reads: CASSPGQHNSPLHF. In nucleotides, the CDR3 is TGTGCCAGCAGCCCGGGACAGCATAATTCACCCCTCCACTTT.

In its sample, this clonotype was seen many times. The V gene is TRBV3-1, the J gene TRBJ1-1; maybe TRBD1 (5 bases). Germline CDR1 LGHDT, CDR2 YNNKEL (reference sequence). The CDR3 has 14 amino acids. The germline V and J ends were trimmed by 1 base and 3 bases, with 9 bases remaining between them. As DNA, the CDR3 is TGTGCCAGCAGCCAAGTGGGGCAGGACACTGAAGCTTTCTTT. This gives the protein CASSQVGQDTEAFF.

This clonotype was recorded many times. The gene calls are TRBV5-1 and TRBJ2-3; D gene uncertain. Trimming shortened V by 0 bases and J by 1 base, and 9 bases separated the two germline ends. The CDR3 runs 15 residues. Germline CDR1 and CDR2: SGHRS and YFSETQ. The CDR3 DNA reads TGCGCCAGCAGCTTGGACCAGGCTCGCACAGATACGCAGTATTTT. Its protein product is CASSLDQARTDTQYF.